This T cell receptor (beta chain) was profiled in a study of blood T cell repertoires in COVID-19. The table came from immunoSEQ multiplex PCR; TCRdb's copy has only in-frame clones and leaves some out. The table includes 70,000 to 100,000 clones, 70% to 90% detected once. The germline V gene has CDR1 MNHEY and CDR2 SVGEGT. CDR3 size: 14 residues. The ends were cut back, 2 bases at V and 4 bases at J, with 11 bases in the middle. The V and J genes are TRBV6-2 or TRBV6-3 and TRBJ1-1; D is possibly TRBD1 (5 bases). The sequenced sample was peripheral blood. The receptor's source is a woman aged 55-70 years with COVID-19, enrolled during active disease. The CDR3 region is CASSYPGVGTEAFF. The CDR3 DNA sequence: TGTGCCAGCAGTTACCCGGGGGTAGGCACTGAAGCTTTCTTT.